The clone carrying this T cell receptor beta chain was detected once. Ages ranged from about 18 to 89 years, with residence in fewer than 25 US areas. The study counted Cohort 3 donors as recovered given two negative PCRs, clearance, or symptom resolution. This specimen comes from a study of blood T cell repertoires in COVID-19. Study context: The United States, Italy and Spain provided the acute and convalescent COVID-19 samples. From T cells, B-cell-depleted T cells, or PBMCs came the material, which was cDNA or gDNA.

Trimming took off 4 bases at V and 7 bases at J, with 16 bases between the two ends. Germline V lookup: CDR1 LGHDT, CDR2 YNNKEL (reference sequence). This CDR3 spans 15 amino acids. The method was immunoSEQ multiplex PCR; TCRdb's version includes in-frame clones alone and lacks a portion of them. Counted here are approximately 270,000 clones, approximately 85% occurring once; the ten biggest clones make up 1.5% to 2%. The sequenced material came from PBMCs or T cells enriched from blood (not recorded which). The receptor's source is a woman aged 45-60 years who had recovered from COVID-19. The chain carries TRBV3-1 (or the pseudogene TRBV3-2) and TRBJ2-2; possibly TRBD2 for D (5 bases). CDR3 residues: CASSRTRTANGELFF. CDR3 DNA sequence: TGTGCCAGCAGCCGAACTAGGACTGCAAACGGGGAGCTGTTTTTT.